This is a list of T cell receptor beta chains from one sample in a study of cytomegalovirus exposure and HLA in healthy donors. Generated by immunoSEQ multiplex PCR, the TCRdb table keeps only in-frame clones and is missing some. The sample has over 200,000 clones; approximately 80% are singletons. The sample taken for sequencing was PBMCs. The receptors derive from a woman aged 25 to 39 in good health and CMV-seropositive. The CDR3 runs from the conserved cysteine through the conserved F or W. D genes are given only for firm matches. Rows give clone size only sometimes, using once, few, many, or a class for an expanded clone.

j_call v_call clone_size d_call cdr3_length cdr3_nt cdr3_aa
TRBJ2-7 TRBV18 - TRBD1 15 TGTGCCAGCTCACTACCTGACAGGGCCACCTACGAGCAGTACTTC CASSLPDRATYEQYF
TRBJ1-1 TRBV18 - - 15 TGTGCCAGCTCACCGGTGGGGGCCCCGAACACTGAAGCTTTCTTT CASSPVGAPNTEAFF
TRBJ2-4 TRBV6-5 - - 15 TGTGCCAGCAGTTACGGTCAAGGAGCCAAAAACATTCAGTACTTC CASSYGQGAKNIQYF
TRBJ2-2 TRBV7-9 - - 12 TGTGCCAGCAGGAATGATGGCGGGGAGCTGTTTTTT CASRNDGGELFF
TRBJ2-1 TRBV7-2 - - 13 TGTGCCAGCAGCTTAGCGTACAGCCTGGAGCAGTTCTTC CASSLAYSLEQFF
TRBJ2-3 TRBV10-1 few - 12 TGCGCCAGCAGTCCCGACAGTGATACGCAGTATTTT CASSPDSDTQYF
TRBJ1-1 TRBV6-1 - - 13 TGTGCCAGCAGAGGGATGGGGAACACTGAAGCTTTCTTT CASRGMGNTEAFF
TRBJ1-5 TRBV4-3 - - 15 TGCGCCAGCAGCCAAGATACCGGGAACAATCAGCCCCAGCATTTT CASSQDTGNNQPQHF
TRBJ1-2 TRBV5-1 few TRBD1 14 TGCGCCAGCAGCTTGGTGGGACAGAACTATGGCTACACCTTC CASSLVGQNYGYTF
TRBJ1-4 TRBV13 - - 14 TGTGCCAGCAGCTTCGGGGGGTTAGGTGAAAAACTGTTTTTT CASSFGGLGEKLFF
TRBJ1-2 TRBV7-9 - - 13 TGTGCCAGCAGCTTAGTTTTGGGGGATGGCTACACCTTC CASSLVLGDGYTF
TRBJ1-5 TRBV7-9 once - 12 TGTGCCAGCAGCTTGAGTAATCAGCCCCAGCATTTT CASSLSNQPQHF
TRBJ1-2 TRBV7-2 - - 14 TGTGCCAGCAGCTTAAACGGGGGCATCTATGGCTACACCTTC CASSLNGGIYGYTF
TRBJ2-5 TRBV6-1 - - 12 TGTGCCAGCAGTCGACAGCAAGAGACCCAGTACTTC CASSRQQETQYF
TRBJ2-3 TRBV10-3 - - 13 TGTGCCATCAGTGAGTACATCGGTGATACGCAGTATTTT CAISEYIGDTQYF
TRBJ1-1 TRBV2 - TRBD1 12 TGTGCCATACTAGACAGGGACACTGAAGCTTTCTTT CAILDRDTEAFF
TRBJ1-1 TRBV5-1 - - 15 TGCGCCAGCAGCTTCGTCGCAGGCGGGAACACTGAAGCTTTCTTT CASSFVAGGNTEAFF
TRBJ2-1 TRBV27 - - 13 TGTGCCAGCAGTTTCGCCAGGGCGAGAGAGCAGTTCTTC CASSFARAREQFF
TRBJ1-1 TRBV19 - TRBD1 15 TGTGCCAGTAGTGCCAACAGGGGGGAGGACACTGAAGCTTTCTTT CASSANRGEDTEAFF
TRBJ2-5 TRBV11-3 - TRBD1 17 TGTGCCAGCAGCTTAGATCTTTACCGGACAGGGCAAGAGACCCAGTACTTC CASSLDLYRTGQETQYF
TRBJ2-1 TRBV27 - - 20 TGTGCCAGCATAGGGGCGATCCCCCCGGGCGGGATCGGCTCCTACAATGAGCAGTTCTTC CASIGAIPPGGIGSYNEQFF
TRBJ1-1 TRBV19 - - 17 TGTGCCAGTAGTATGGACCCCCCAGAGTTGAGGAACACTGAAGCTTTCTTT CASSMDPPELRNTEAFF
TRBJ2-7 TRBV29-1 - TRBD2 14 TGCAGCGTCGTTAGCGGGACCTCCAACTACGAGCAGTACTTC CSVVSGTSNYEQYF
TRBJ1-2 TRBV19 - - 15 TGTGCCAGTATTTCTTTGGGGGGCGCTGCTGGTGGCTACACCTTC CASISLGGAAGGYTF
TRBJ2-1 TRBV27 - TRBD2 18 TGTGCCAGCAGTTTATTCGCACCGGGACTAGCGGGAGATAATGAGCAGTTCTTC CASSLFAPGLAGDNEQFF
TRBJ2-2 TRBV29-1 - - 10 TGCAGCGCAGGGAGCGGGGAGCTGTTTTTT CSAGSGELFF
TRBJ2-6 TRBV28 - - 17 TGTGCCAGCAGTTTGTCACCCTCAAGCTCTGGGGCCAACGTCCTGACTTTC CASSLSPSSSGANVLTF
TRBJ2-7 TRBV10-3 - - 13 TGTGCCATCAGTGATTACAGGGTCTACGAGCAGTACTTC CAISDYRVYEQYF
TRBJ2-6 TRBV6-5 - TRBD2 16 TGTGCCAGCAGTTACTCCGGGGGGAGAGGGGCCAACGTCCTGACTTTC CASSYSGGRGANVLTF
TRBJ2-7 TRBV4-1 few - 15 TGCGCCAGCAGCCAGGGCCGGACGAGCTCCTACGAGCAGTACTTC CASSQGRTSSYEQYF
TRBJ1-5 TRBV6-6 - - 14 TGTGCCAGCACCCCGAGGGCAGGCAATCAGCCCCAGCATTTT CASTPRAGNQPQHF
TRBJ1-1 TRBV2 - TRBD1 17 TGTGCCAGCAGTGCCGACAGGGTGGGGTGGTTGAACACTGAAGCTTTCTTT CASSADRVGWLNTEAFF
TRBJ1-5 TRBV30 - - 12 TGTGCCTGGAACAGAGGCAATCAGCCCCAGCATTTT CAWNRGNQPQHF
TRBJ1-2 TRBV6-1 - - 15 TGTGCCAGCAGTGAAGTCGAGGGCTTGATGGGAGGCTACACCTTC CASSEVEGLMGGYTF